This T cell receptor beta chain originates from a study of T cell changes during pregnancy in multiple sclerosis. The CDR3 sequence is 13 residues long. V gave up 0 bases and J gave up 7 bases, with 7 bases separating them. Germline-derived CDR1 and CDR2 are KGHSH and LQKENI. Clones were read by immunoSEQ multiplex PCR, and TCRdb kept only the in-frame ones, dropping some. The sample lists some 70,000 clones; less than 95% were seen once. The chain joins TRBV18 to TRBJ2-1; D not resolved. Sequences were derived from peripheral blood, sampled in the third trimester of pregnancy. The receptor's source is a female donor with multiple sclerosis, enrolled in a pregnancy study. The CDR3 here is CASSPPLRNEQFF. CDR3 sequence (DNA): TGTGCCAGCTCACCACCTCTTCGGAATGAGCAGTTCTTC.